The 26 T cell receptor beta chains below were found in one sample sequenced in a study of blood T cell repertoires in COVID-19. Here immunoSEQ multiplex PCR was the method, and the copy in TCRdb shows in-frame clones only, minus some. The sample carries over 110,000 clones, more than 65% recorded once. The sequenced sample consisted of peripheral blood. These receptors were taken from a man at least 80 years old with acute or convalescent COVID-19.

V gene TRBV4-3 combines with J gene TRBJ1-2, with 10 bases lining up with TRBD1. V gave up 5 bases and J gave up 8 bases; unmatched junction bases: 5. This CDR3 comprises 13 residues. Germline CDR1 and CDR2: LGHNA and YSLEER. CDR3 amino acids: CASSKGQGFGYTF. CDR3 bases: TGCGCCAGCAGCAAGGGACAGGGGTTCGGCTACACCTTC.

This chain joins TRBV27 and TRBJ2-1, with 7 bases matching TRBD1. Germline V gene data show CDR1 as MNHEY and CDR2 as SMNVEV (reference sequence). Trimming took 3 bases from V and 3 from J; bases not matched to a gene: 17. The CDR3 covers 19 residues. The CDR3 loop is CASSFRTGYAGDIYNEQFF. As DNA, the CDR3 is TGTGCCAGCAGTTTTCGGACAGGTTATGCCGGGGACATCTACAATGAGCAGTTCTTC.

At least ten counts were recorded for this clone. V is TRBV15 and J is TRBJ2-1; 7 bases are a match to TRBD2. This CDR3 region has 17 residues. Per germline, CDR1 LNHNV and CDR2 YYDKDF (reference sequence). V shed 2 bases and J 2 bases; nucleotides not matched to a gene: 9. Here the CDR3 reads CATSRLRGTKAYNEQFF. The CDR3 DNA follows: TGTGCCACCAGCAGACTCCGAGGGACTAAAGCCTACAATGAGCAGTTCTTC.

The genes are TRBV28 and TRBJ1-5; possible D gene TRBD1, 6 bases. Germline V gene lookup returns CDR1 MDHEN and CDR2 SYDVKM. The CDR3 spans 13 residues. Trimming cost V 4 bases and J 2 bases, with 6 bases left between them. CDR3 protein: CASSYRGNQPQHF. The CDR3 DNA follows: TGTGCCAGCAGTTACAGGGGCAATCAGCCCCAGCATTTT.

This clone showed up just once. For the CDR3, the DNA is TGTGCCAGCGGACAGCTTCCTAGCACAGATACGCAGTATTTT. Translating it yields CASGQLPSTDTQYF. The chain links TRBV7-2 to TRBJ2-3, with a possible D match to TRBD1 (6 bases). Germline values: CDR1 SGHTA, CDR2 FQGNSA. Trimming stripped 8 bases from V and 0 bases from J, with 12 bases between. The CDR3 is made up of 14 amino acids.

The V call is TRBV7-9, the J call TRBJ2-3; TRBD1 agrees at 9 bases. V shed 6 bases, J shed 0 bases, and the junction held 4 bases outside the gene matches. The CDR3 loop spans 15 amino acids. Germline V gives CDR1 SEHNR, CDR2 FQNEAQ (reference sequence). CDR3 DNA: TGTGCCAGCAGAGCCGGGACAGGGAGCACAGATACGCAGTATTTT. This gives the protein CASRAGTGSTDTQYF.

The chain employs TRBV5-1 and TRBJ1-6; the match to TRBD1 covers 8 bases. This CDR3 has 18 residues. V gave up 4 bases and J gave up 0 bases; unmatched junction bases: 9. Germline CDR1 SGHRS, CDR2 YFSETQ. DNA of the CDR3: TGCGCCAGCAGCGTTGACAGGGGATCTAGCTCCTATAATTCACCCCTCCACTTT. It is translated as CASSVDRGSSSYNSPLHF. Based on the CDR3 plus reference TRBV5-1 and TRBJ1-6, the full variable domain is KAGVTQTPRYLIKTRGQQVTLSCSPISGHRSVSWYQQTPGQGLQFLFEYFSETQRNKGNFPGRFSGRQFSNSRSEMNVSTLELGDSALYLCASSVDRGSSSYNSPLHFGNGTRLTVT.

This chain uses TRBV3-1 (or the pseudogene TRBV3-2) with TRBJ2-4, with no clear D. This CDR3 is 15 amino acids long. V lost 3 bases, J lost 0 bases, and 9 bases lay in between. Germline V gene lookup returns CDR1 LGHDT and CDR2 YNNKEL (reference sequence). CDR3: CASSQGSIAKNIQYF. DNA of the CDR3: TGTGCCAGCAGCCAGGGCAGCATAGCCAAAAACATTCAGTACTTC.

The DNA for the CDR3 is TGTGCCAGCAGCGTAACGGGGGTATCCTACAATGAGCAGTTCTTC. Amino acid sequence: CASSVTGVSYNEQFF. The V and J genes are TRBV7-2 and TRBJ2-1, with a tentative D call TRBD2 (6 bases). Germline CDR1 and CDR2: SGHTA and FQGNSA. The V and J ends lost 5 bases and 1 base respectively, with 12 bases between them. This CDR3 contains 15 residues.

This clone turned up a few times. The gene calls are TRBV11-3 and TRBJ2-7, with a tentative D call TRBD1 (6 bases). V lost 2 bases and J 2 bases, leaving 7 bases between the germline ends. The CDR3 has 13 amino acids. Germline-derived CDR1 and CDR2 are SGHNT and YENEEA. For the CDR3, the DNA is TGTGCCAGCAGCTTAAGGACAGCCTACGAGCAGTACTTC. As protein: CASSLRTAYEQYF.

The chain combines TRBV11-2 with TRBJ1-5, with 7 bases that match TRBD1. J lost 0 bases, V lost 4 bases, and 3 bases had no gene match. Per the germline V gene, CDR1 is SGHAT and CDR2 is FQNNGV. The CDR3 has 15 amino acids. CDR3 region: CASSSGQHSNQPQHF. DNA of the CDR3: TGTGCCAGCAGCTCGGGACAGCATAGCAATCAGCCCCAGCATTTT.

The chain joins TRBV6-5 to TRBJ1-6; D gene uncertain. Trimming shortened V by 2 bases and J by 7 bases, and 15 bases separated the two germline ends. Germline V gene lookup returns CDR1 MNHEY and CDR2 SVGAGI. The CDR3 runs 16 residues. CDR3 DNA sequence: TGTGCCAGCAGTTACCAGGCAGCCCAAGGCAATTCACCCCTCCACTTT. Translation gives CASSYQAAQGNSPLHF.

The sample holds a few counts of this clone. The chain combines TRBV19 with TRBJ2-2, with D perhaps matching TRBD2 (5 bases). Deletions cut 5 bases from V and 6 bases from J, with 13 bases between. CDR1 and CDR2 from the germline V gene are LNHDA and SQIVND (reference sequence). The CDR3 runs 14 residues. CDR3: CASSPFEGAGELFF. The CDR3 DNA is TGTGCCAGTAGTCCTTTCGAGGGCGCCGGGGAGCTGTTTTTT.

This chain uses TRBV5-1 with TRBJ2-1, with 7 bases identical to TRBD1. Germline CDR1 is SGHRS and CDR2 is YFSETQ. CDR3 length: 15 amino acids. The V and J ends lost 0 bases and 6 bases, in that order; junction bases with no gene match: 6. DNA for the CDR3: TGCGCCAGCAGCTTGGGCCTGACAGGGAGCAATGAGCAGTTCTTC. Protein sequence: CASSLGLTGSNEQFF.

The rearrangement joins TRBV5-5 to TRBJ1-2, with 8 bases identical to TRBD1. Germline assignment: CDR1 SGHKS and CDR2 YYEKEE (reference sequence). The CDR3 has 14 amino acids. V was pared by 5 bases and J by 8 bases, with 11 bases of the junction left unmatched. The CDR3 DNA follows: TGTGCCAGCAGTATTACAGGGGGTTTATACGGCTACACCTTC. This translates into CASSITGGLYGYTF.

The rearrangement uses TRBV9 and TRBJ1-3; D not certain. Germline V gives CDR1 SGDLS, CDR2 YYNGEE. The germline V and J ends were trimmed by 3 bases and 2 bases, with 12 bases remaining between them. CDR3 size: 15 residues. The CDR3 DNA follows: TGTGCCAGCAGCGGACCGTTCGGGGCTGGAAACACCATATATTTT. Its translation: CASSGPFGAGNTIYF.

The chain carries TRBV28 and TRBJ2-2; no clear D. V lost 4 bases, J lost 1 base, and 13 bases lay in between. Per germline, CDR1 MDHEN and CDR2 SYDVKM. The CDR3 runs to 16 residues. The CDR3 spells CASSSAGDGNTGELFF. CDR3 coding DNA: TGTGCCAGCAGTTCGGCCGGAGACGGGAACACCGGGGAGCTGTTTTTT.

The rearrangement joins TRBV6-1 to TRBJ1-3; 12 nucleotides agree with TRBD1. The germline gives CDR1 MNHNS, CDR2 SASEGT. The CDR3 runs 17 residues. Trimming removed 0 bases from V and 4 bases from J; junction bases left unmatched: 4. The CDR3, as DNA: TGTGCCAGCAGTGAAGCCGGGACAGGGGGCATCGGAAACACCATATATTTT. Amino acids: CASSEAGTGGIGNTIYF.

This clone was counted only a few times. This chain joins TRBV7-3 and TRBJ1-1, with D unresolved. The CDR3 sequence is 13 residues long. The V gene lost 5 bases and the J gene lost 0 bases, with 7 bases spanning the gap. The germline V gene encodes CDR1 SGHTA and CDR2 FQGTGA. CDR3 in DNA: TGTGCCAGCAGCGAGGACTTGAACACTGAAGCTTTCTTT. As protein: CASSEDLNTEAFF.

The chain uses TRBV28 and TRBJ2-7; perhaps TRBD2 as D (6 bases). V was pared by 2 bases and J by 5 bases, with 10 bases between. The CDR3 extends over 13 amino acids. Germline V gene sequence: CDR1 MDHEN, CDR2 SYDVKM. The CDR3 is CASSLGGSDEQYF. The CDR3 bases are TGTGCCAGCAGTTTAGGAGGGAGCGACGAGCAGTACTTC.

There are a few counts of this clone. This sequence joins TRBV12-2 and TRBJ1-3; the tabulated D call, TRBD1, remains unverified against the DNA. TRBV12-2 is deemed a pseudogene. The CDR3 covers 17 residues. This CDR3 is CASRFYWASRSGNTIYF. CDR3 nucleotides: TGTGCAAGTCGCTTTTATTGGGCGTCTCGGTCGGGAAACACCATATATTTT.

The CDR3 loop is CASTSGGSGNTIYF. CDR3 nucleotides: TGTGCCAGCACCTCCGGGGGGTCTGGAAACACCATATATTTT. The chain is built from TRBV28 and TRBJ1-3; D possibly corresponds to TRBD1 (5 bases). The CDR3 has 14 residues. Germline V gene sequence: CDR1 MDHEN, CDR2 SYDVKM. Trimming shortened V by 7 bases and J by 1 base, and 11 bases separated the two germline ends.

This rearrangement joins TRBV7-2 to TRBJ2-7; TRBD1 matches at 9 bases. The CDR3 length is 14 residues. After removal of 4 bases from V and 1 base from J, the junction contained 2 bases not matched to a gene. Germline V gives CDR1 SGHTA, CDR2 FQGNSA. The DNA for the CDR3 is TGTGCCAGCAGCTCGACAGGGGGATCCTACGAGCAGTACTTC. Translating it yields CASSSTGGSYEQYF.

This clone was detected only once. V is TRBV7-2 and J is TRBJ1-2, with a possible D match to TRBD1 (6 bases). This CDR3 has 13 amino acids. V lost 5 bases, J lost 4 bases, and 11 bases lay in between. CDR1 is SGHTA, CDR2 FQGNSA, per germline. CDR3 sequence (DNA): TGTGCCAGCAGCAATGGACAGTCCTATGGCTACACCTTC. Its protein is CASSNGQSYGYTF.

The V call is TRBV7-8, the J call TRBJ1-5; perhaps TRBD1 as D (5 bases). Trimming pared 5 bases from V and 4 bases from J, leaving 18 bases between. The CDR3 is made up of 16 amino acids. From germline, CDR1 is SGHVS and CDR2 FQNEAQ. Written as DNA, the CDR3 is TGTGCCAGCAGCCCCCTACAAGGGGTAAAGAATCAGCCCCAGCATTTT. Translating gives CASSPLQGVKNQPQHF.

The chain carries TRBV2 and TRBJ1-5; 7 nucleotides match TRBD1. Germline values: CDR1 SNHLY, CDR2 FYNNEI. Trimming at V came to 5 bases and at J to 0 bases, leaving 16 bases not matched to a gene. The CDR3 has 19 residues. CDR3 in amino acids: CASSRRTGGNSYSNQPQHF. In nucleotides, the CDR3 is TGTGCCAGCAGTCGAAGGACAGGAGGGAATAGTTATAGCAATCAGCCCCAGCATTTT.